This T cell receptor beta chain comes out of a study of identifying expanded T cells in peripheral blood. Findings of the study overall: Across healthy donors, higher total template counts meant significantly greater roughly 2-week count variance. Differentially abundant clones: 0.95 to 1.5 between replicates, about 16 at approximately two weeks, approximately 18 at four.

Germline loops: CDR1 LNHDA, CDR2 SQIVND (reference sequence). V lost 10 bases and J 0 bases, leaving 13 bases between the germline ends. The CDR3 is 15 amino acids. To note about this clone: Antigen unknown.

Repertoires were generated with immunoSEQ multiplex PCR, while TCRdb's copy carries only in-frame clones and drops some. The sample holds under 150,000 clones, around 84% seen once. The origin of this receptor is a person between 18 and 69 years old in good health. The specimen sequenced was blood. The chain recombines TRBV19 with TRBJ2-6, with unresolved D. Here the CDR3 DNA reads TGTGCCACCAGTATGAGTCCCTCTGGGGCCAACGTCCTGACTTTC. Translated, it gives CATSMSPSGANVLTF. The full variable domain, in which reference TRBV19 and TRBJ2-6 provide the parts outside the CDR3, is DGGITQSPKYLFRKEGQNVTLSCEQNLNHDAMYWYRQDPGQGLRLIYYSQIVNDFQKGDIAEGYSVSREKKESFPLTVTSAQKNPTAFYLCATSMSPSGANVLTFGAGSRLTVL.